This T cell receptor (beta chain) comes out of a study of Ad26.COV2.S vaccination and SARS-CoV-2 variants. Study overall: As a participant in COV1001, the donor was in the Ad26.COV2.S trial arm.

The CDR3 totals 14 residues. V lost 7 bases to trimming and J lost 4 bases, with 14 bases between them. Germline CDR1 MDHEN, CDR2 SYDVKM. The repertoire was sequenced with immunoSEQ multiplex PCR; TCRdb's copy has only in-frame clones and lacks some. Of some 290,000 clones detected, approximately 86% appear once; the ten largest clones hold 2% to 2.5%. For this clone: Its antigen is currently unknown.

Documented treatment: around 19 received Ad26.COV2.S at low or high dose, single or two shots; about 5 received placebo; per-sample allocation not given. Specimens were obtained on day 63 following the first vaccine or placebo injection. Study results and limitations: Spike-specific CD8+ and CD4+ T cell responses reportedly showed substantial breadth after vaccination. Vaccinees displayed broader spike-specific TCR repertoires than placebo recipients. Placebo recipients and vaccine recipients were similar in non-spike TCR breadth.

The sequence came from a person aged 18 to 65 who received the Ad26.COV2.S COVID-19 vaccine or a placebo. This sequence joins TRBV28 and TRBJ1-3; D unresolved. Sequencing was performed on peripheral blood, taken in a trial of Ad26.COV2.S vaccine versus placebo. The CDR3 DNA reads as TGTGCCAGCACTTTGCGGGGTTCGGGAAACACCATATATTTT. Amino acid sequence: CASTLRGSGNTIYF.